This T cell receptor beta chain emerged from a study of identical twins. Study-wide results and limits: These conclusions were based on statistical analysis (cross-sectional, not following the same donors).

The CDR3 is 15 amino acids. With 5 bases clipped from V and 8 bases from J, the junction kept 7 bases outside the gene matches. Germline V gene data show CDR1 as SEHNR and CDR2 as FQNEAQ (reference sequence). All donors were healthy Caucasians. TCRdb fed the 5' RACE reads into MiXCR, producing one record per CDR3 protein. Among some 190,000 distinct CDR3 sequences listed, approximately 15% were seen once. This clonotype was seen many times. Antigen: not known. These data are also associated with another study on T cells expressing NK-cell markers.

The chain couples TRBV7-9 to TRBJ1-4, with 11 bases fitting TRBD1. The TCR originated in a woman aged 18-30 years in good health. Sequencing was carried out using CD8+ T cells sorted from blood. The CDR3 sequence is CASSVSRTGGEKLFF. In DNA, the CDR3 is TGTGCCAGCAGCGTGTCCCGGACAGGGGGCGAAAAACTGTTTTTT.